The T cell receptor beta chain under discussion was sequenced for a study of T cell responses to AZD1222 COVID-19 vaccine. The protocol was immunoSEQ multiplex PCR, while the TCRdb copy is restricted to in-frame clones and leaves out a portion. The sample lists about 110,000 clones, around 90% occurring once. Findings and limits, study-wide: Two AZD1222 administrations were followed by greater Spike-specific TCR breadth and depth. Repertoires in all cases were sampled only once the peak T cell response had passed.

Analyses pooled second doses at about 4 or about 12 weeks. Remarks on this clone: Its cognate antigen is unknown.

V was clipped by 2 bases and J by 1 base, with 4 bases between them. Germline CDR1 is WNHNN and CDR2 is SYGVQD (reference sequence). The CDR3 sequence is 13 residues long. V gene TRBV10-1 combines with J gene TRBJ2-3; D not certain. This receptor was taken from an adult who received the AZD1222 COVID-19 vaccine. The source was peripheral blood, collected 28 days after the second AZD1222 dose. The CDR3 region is CASSEVGTDTQYF. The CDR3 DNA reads TGCGCCAGCAGTGAGGTGGGCACAGATACGCAGTATTTT.